These 13 T cell receptor beta chains came from one sample sequenced in a study of shared clonotypes between healthy human individuals. TCRdb's table, derived via immunoSEQ multiplex PCR, lists solely in-frame clones and lacks some. The sample has 600,000 to 800,000 clones; about two thirds are singletons. Sequencing used memory CD4+ T cells sorted from blood. Subset reported: CD45RA-negative fraction. These receptors were collected from a woman aged 25 to 45 in good health.

V is TRBV7-9 and J is TRBJ2-5; 8 bases line up with TRBD1. Germline CDR1 reads SEHNR; CDR2 reads FQNEAQ (reference sequence). CDR3 length: 14 residues. V shed 4 bases, J shed 4 bases, and the junction held 5 bases outside the gene matches. Written as DNA, the CDR3 is TGTGCCAGCAGCTGGACAGGGTCCAGAGAGACCCAGTACTTC. Translation: CASSWTGSRETQYF.

The genes are TRBV7-2 and TRBJ2-7; D might be TRBD1 (5 bases). Germline V gene data show CDR1 as SGHTA and CDR2 as FQGNSA. The V and J ends lost 1 base and 3 bases respectively, with 10 bases between them. This CDR3 contains 14 residues. CDR3 sequence reads: CASSLGSGIYEQYF. CDR3 DNA sequence: TGTGCCAGCAGCTTAGGTTCAGGGATCTACGAGCAGTACTTC.

The V and J genes are TRBV10-3 and TRBJ2-4; D is possibly TRBD2 (6 bases). Germline CDR1 is ENHRY and CDR2 is SYGVKD. CDR3 length: 14 amino acids. Trimming left V 5 bases short and J 6 bases short, with 14 bases between. The CDR3 loop reads CAISSWRDRNIQYF. Here the CDR3 DNA reads TGTGCCATCAGTTCGTGGCGGGATAGAAACATTCAGTACTTC.

The rearrangement links TRBV7-7 to TRBJ2-3, with 9 bases aligning to TRBD2. V shed 1 base, J shed 1 base, and the junction held 9 bases outside the gene matches. This CDR3 has 18 residues. CDR1 SSHAT and CDR2 FNYEAQ come from the germline V gene (reference sequence). CDR3 DNA: TGTGCCAGCAGCTTAGTGGGGACTAGCTGGCGTGGCACAGATACGCAGTATTTT. This gives the protein CASSLVGTSWRGTDTQYF.

Ten or more counts support this clone. Other DNA sequences in this sample translate to the same CDR3. The rearrangement joins TRBV28 to TRBJ2-1; D call uncertain. CDR1 is MDHEN and CDR2 is SYDVKM in the germline V gene. The CDR3 contains 13 residues. Trimming removed 10 bases at V and 0 bases at J, with 10 bases between. The CDR3: CATLRSSYNEQFF. In DNA, the CDR3 is TGTGCCACCCTCCGGAGCTCCTACAATGAGCAGTTCTTC.

The gene calls are TRBV5-4 and TRBJ1-2; D is possibly TRBD1 (5 bases). Germline V gene lookup returns CDR1 SGHNT and CDR2 YYREEE (reference sequence). This CDR3 spans 13 amino acids. V dropped 10 bases and J dropped 3 bases, with 16 bases sitting between them. The CDR3 DNA sequence: TGTGCCGGCCGGCGGGCGGGGGACTATGGCTACACCTTC. Translation: CAGRRAGDYGYTF.

The chain employs TRBV18 and TRBJ1-6; D gene unclear. The V and J ends lost 5 bases and 6 bases respectively, with 8 bases between them. Germline assignment: CDR1 KGHSH and CDR2 LQKENI. The length of the CDR3 is 13 residues. Here the CDR3 DNA reads TGTGCCAGCTCAGAGGTCCCTAATTCACCCCTCCACTTT. Protein product: CASSEVPNSPLHF. The full variable domain, completed using reference TRBV18 and TRBJ1-6, is NAGVMQNPRHLVRRRGQEARLRCSPMKGHSHVYWYRQLPEEGLKFMVYLQKENIIDESGMPKERFSAEFPKEGPSILRIQQVVRGDSAAYFCASSEVPNSPLHFGNGTRLTVT.

This clone was seen a few times. The chain combines TRBV2 with TRBJ2-7, with 11 bases aligning to TRBD2. Germline CDR1 and CDR2: SNHLY and FYNNEI. V lost 4 bases and J lost 5; bases outside the gene matches: 7. CDR3 size: 15 residues. The CDR3 DNA reads as TGTGCCAGCAGTGCCCGTACTAGCGGGAGCAACGAGCAGTACTTC. This sequence encodes CASSARTSGSNEQYF. Together with reference TRBV2 and TRBJ2-7, the CDR3 gives the full variable domain: EPEVTQTPSHQVTQMGQEVILRCVPISNHLYFYWYRQILGQKVEFLVSFYNNEISEKSEIFDDQFSVERPDGSNFTLKIRSTKLEDSAMYFCASSARTSGSNEQYFGPGTRLTVT.

This chain uses TRBV2 with TRBJ2-2; perhaps TRBD1 as D (5 bases). Between the trimmed V and J ends, which lost 8 bases and 2 bases, there was a span of 18 bases. This CDR3 has 16 amino acids. Germline values: CDR1 SNHLY, CDR2 FYNNEI. The CDR3 here is CASHQGTAPNTGELFF. CDR3 nucleotide sequence: TGTGCCAGCCACCAGGGCACAGCGCCCAACACCGGGGAGCTGTTTTTT.

The gene calls are TRBV19 and TRBJ2-5; tentative D call: TRBD2 (6 bases). The CDR3 length is 16 residues. Germline values: CDR1 LNHDA, CDR2 SQIVND (reference sequence). V was trimmed by 6 bases and J by 9 bases, leaving 26 bases between them. Here the CDR3 reads CASRPPGGLLSGPQYF. CDR3 sequence (DNA): TGTGCCAGTAGACCCCCCGGGGGTCTACTCTCCGGCCCCCAGTACTTC.

This clone was counted many times. The V call is TRBV11-2, the J call TRBJ1-3; no firm D call. CDR1 SGHAT and CDR2 FQNNGV come from the germline V gene. Deletions cut 1 base from V and 7 bases from J, with 2 bases between. CDR3 length: 11 residues. CDR3 in amino acids: CASSLVNTIYF. In DNA form, the CDR3 reads TGTGCCAGCAGCTTAGTGAACACCATATATTTT.

The genes are TRBV14 and TRBJ2-3; TRBD2 matches 9 bases. Germline V gene data show CDR1 as SGHDN and CDR2 as FVKESK. This CDR3 comprises 15 residues. V was clipped by 4 bases and J by 6 bases; unmatched bases: 8. The CDR3 loop is CASSPLAGPADTQYF. CDR3 nucleotide sequence: TGTGCCAGCAGCCCCCTAGCGGGGCCAGCGGATACGCAGTATTTT.

The CDR3 reads CASSLLVLADTQYF. The CDR3 nucleotides read TGTGCCAGCAGTCTACTAGTGTTGGCAGATACGCAGTATTTT. This chain connects TRBV2 to TRBJ2-3; the D gene is possibly TRBD2 (5 bases). Trimming pared 5 bases from V and 4 bases from J, leaving 13 bases between. CDR1 SNHLY and CDR2 FYNNEI come from the germline V gene. The CDR3 is 14 residues long.